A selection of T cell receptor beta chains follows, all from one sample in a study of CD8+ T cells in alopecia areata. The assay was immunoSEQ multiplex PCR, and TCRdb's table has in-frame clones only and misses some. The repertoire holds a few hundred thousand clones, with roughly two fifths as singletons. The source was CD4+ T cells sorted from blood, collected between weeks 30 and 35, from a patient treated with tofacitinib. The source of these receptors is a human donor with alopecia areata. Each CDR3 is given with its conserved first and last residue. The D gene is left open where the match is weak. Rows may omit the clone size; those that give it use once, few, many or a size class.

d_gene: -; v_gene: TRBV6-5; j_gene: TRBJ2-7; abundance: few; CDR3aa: CASSEAGLYEQYF; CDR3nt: TGTGCCAGCAGTGAAGCTGGCTTGTACGAGCAGTACTTC
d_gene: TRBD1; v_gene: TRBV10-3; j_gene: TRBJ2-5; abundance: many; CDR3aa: CAINRDRGGQETQYF; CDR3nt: TGTGCCATCAATCGGGACAGGGGCGGCCAAGAGACCCAGTACTTC
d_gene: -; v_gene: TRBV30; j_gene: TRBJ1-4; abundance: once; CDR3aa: CALLSAGRSGKLFF; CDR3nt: TGTGCCCTCCTTTCGGCGGGGAGGTCGGGAAAACTGTTTTTT
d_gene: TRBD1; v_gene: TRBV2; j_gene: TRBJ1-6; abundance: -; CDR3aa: CASNRGNNSPLHF; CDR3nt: TGTGCCAGCAACAGGGGAAATAATTCACCCCTCCACTTT
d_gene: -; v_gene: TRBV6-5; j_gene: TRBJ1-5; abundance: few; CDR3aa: CASRLQGTRNQPQHF; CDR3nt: TGTGCCAGCAGACTACAGGGTACTCGCAATCAGCCCCAGCATTTT
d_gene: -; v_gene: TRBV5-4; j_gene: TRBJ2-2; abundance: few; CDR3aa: CASSLNGSPRELFF; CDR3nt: TGTGCCAGCAGCTTGAATGGCTCTCCCCGGGAGCTGTTTTTT
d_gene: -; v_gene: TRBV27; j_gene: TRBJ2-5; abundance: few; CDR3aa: CASSLWSGKETQYF; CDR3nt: TGTGCCAGCAGTTTATGGAGTGGGAAAGAGACCCAGTACTTC
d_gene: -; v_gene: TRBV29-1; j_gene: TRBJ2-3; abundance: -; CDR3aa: CSVDTQGTDTQYF; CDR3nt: TGCAGCGTTGATACCCAGGGCACAGATACGCAGTATTTT
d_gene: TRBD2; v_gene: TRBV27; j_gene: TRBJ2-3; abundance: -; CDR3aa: CASSLAQRGGLTRVVDTQYF; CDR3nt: TGTGCCAGCAGTTTGGCCCAGCGGGGGGGCCTTACGAGAGTAGTAGATACGCAGTATTTT
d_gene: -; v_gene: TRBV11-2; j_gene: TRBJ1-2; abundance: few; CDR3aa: CASSLGRDGYTF; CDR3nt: TGTGCCAGCAGCTTGGGGCGGGATGGCTACACCTTC
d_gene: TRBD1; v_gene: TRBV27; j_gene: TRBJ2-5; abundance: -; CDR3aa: CASSFTGAETQYF; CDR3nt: TGTGCCAGCAGTTTTACAGGGGCAGAGACCCAGTACTTC
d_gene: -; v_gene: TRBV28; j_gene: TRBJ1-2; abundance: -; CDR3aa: CASSWRGYGYTF; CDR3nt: TGTGCCAGCAGCTGGAGGGGCTATGGCTACACCTTC
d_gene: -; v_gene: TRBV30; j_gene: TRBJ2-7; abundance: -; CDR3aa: CAWIKSSLSYEQYF; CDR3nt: TGTGCCTGGATAAAGTCCAGCCTATCCTACGAGCAGTACTTC
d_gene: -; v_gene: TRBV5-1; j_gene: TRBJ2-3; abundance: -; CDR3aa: CASSKDREWSTDTQYF; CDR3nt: TGCGCCAGCAGCAAGGACAGAGAATGGAGCACAGATACGCAGTATTTT
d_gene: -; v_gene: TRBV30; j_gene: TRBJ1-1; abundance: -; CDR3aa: CAWSEETLRAEAFF; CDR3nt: TGTGCCTGGAGTGAGGAAACCCTGAGGGCTGAAGCTTTCTTT
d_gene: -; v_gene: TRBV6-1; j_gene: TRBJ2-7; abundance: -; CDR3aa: CASRGDVMPYEQYF; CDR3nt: TGTGCCAGCAGGGGGGACGTGATGCCCTACGAGCAGTACTTC
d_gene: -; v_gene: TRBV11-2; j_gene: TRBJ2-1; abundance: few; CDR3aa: CASSLDPGRYNEQFF; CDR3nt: TGTGCCAGCAGCTTAGATCCAGGGAGATACAATGAGCAGTTCTTC
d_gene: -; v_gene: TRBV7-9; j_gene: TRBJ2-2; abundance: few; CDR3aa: CASSLQSTGELFF; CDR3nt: TGTGCCAGCAGCTTACAGAGCACCGGGGAGCTGTTTTTT
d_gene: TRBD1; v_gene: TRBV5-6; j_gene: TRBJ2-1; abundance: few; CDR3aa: CASSLGLWDRVDHNEQFF; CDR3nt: TGTGCCAGCAGCTTGGGCCTATGGGACAGGGTAGACCACAATGAGCAGTTCTTC
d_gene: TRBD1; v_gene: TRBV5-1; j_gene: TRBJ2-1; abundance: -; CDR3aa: CASSLRDRTYNEQFF; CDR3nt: TGCGCCAGCAGCTTGAGGGACAGGACCTACAATGAGCAGTTCTTC
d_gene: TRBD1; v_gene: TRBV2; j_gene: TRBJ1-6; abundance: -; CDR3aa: CASSPRTGENSPLHF; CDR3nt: TGTGCCAGCAGTCCGCGGACAGGGGAAAATTCACCCCTCCACTTT
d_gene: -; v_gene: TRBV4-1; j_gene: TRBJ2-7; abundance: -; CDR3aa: CASSHTPSNYEQYF; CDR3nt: TGCGCCAGCAGCCATACCCCCTCCAACTACGAGCAGTACTTC
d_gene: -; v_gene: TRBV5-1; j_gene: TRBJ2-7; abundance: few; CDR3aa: CASSLGPIGSYEQYF; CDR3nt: TGCGCCAGCAGCTTGGGGCCTATCGGGTCCTACGAGCAGTACTTC
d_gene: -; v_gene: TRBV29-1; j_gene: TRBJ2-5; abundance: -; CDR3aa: CSVDQTGQETQYF; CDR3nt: TGCAGCGTCGATCAAACAGGGCAAGAGACCCAGTACTTC
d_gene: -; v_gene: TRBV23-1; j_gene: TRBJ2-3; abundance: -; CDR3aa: CASSQSDKFTDTQYF; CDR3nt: TGCGCCAGCAGTCAATCAGACAAATTTACAGATACGCAGTATTTT
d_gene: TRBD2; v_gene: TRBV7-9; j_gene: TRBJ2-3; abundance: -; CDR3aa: CASRSGTSGHRTDTQYF; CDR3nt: TGTGCCAGCAGGTCCGGGACTAGCGGCCACCGCACAGATACGCAGTATTTT
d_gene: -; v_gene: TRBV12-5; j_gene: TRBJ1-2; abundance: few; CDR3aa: CASGLGRQLGGYGYTF; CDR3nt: TGTGCTAGTGGTTTGGGAAGACAGCTAGGAGGCTATGGCTACACCTTC
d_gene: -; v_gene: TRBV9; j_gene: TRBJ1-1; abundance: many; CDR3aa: CASSVAPNTEAFF; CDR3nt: TGTGCCAGCAGCGTAGCACCGAACACTGAAGCTTTCTTT
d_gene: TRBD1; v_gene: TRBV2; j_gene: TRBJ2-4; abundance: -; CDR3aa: CASSPDRGALNIQYF; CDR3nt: TGTGCCAGCAGCCCCGACAGGGGTGCCTTAAACATTCAGTACTTC
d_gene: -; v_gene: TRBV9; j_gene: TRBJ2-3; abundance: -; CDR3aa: CASSVGGGAADTQYF; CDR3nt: TGTGCCAGCAGCGTAGGTGGGGGGGCCGCTGATACGCAGTATTTT
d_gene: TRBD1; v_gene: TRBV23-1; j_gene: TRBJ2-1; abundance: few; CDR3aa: CASSHTANRDSTYNEQFF; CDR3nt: TGCGCCAGCAGTCATACGGCCAATCGGGACAGTACCTACAATGAGCAGTTCTTC
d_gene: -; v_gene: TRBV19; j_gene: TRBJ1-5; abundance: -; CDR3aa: CASSSNNAGRRQPQHF; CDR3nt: TGTGCCAGTAGTTCGAATAACGCCGGGAGACGTCAGCCCCAGCATTTT
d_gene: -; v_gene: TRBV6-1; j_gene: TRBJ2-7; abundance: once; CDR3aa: CASSGDRSYEQYF; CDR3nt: TGTGCCAGCAGTGGCGACAGGTCCTACGAGCAGTACTTC
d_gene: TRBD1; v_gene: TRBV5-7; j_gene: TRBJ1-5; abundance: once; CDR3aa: CASSSDRAGQPQHF; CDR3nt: TGTGCCAGCAGCTCCGACAGGGCGGGACAGCCCCAGCATTTT
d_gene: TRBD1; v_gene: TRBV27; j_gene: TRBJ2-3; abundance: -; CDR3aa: CASRSTGVWGTDTQYF; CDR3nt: TGTGCCAGCAGGAGTACAGGGGTTTGGGGCACAGATACGCAGTATTTT
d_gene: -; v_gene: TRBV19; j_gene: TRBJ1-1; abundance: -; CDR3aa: CASRQNTEAFF; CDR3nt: TGTGCCAGTAGACAGAACACTGAAGCTTTCTTT
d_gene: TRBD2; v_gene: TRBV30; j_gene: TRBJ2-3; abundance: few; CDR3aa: CAWTRREGRVDTQYF; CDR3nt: TGTGCCTGGACGAGGCGGGAGGGCCGGGTAGATACGCAGTATTTT
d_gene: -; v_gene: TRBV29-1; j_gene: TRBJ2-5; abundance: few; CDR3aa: CSVAQAAQETQYF; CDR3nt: TGCAGCGTTGCCCAGGCAGCCCAAGAGACCCAGTACTTC
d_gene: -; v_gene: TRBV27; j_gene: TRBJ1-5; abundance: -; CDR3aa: CASSLRILQPQHF; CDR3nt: TGTGCCAGCAGTTTAAGAATTCTTCAGCCCCAGCATTTT
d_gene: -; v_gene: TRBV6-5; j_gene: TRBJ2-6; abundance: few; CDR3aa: CASSYGPSGANVLTF; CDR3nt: TGTGCCAGCAGTTACGGGCCCTCTGGGGCCAACGTCCTGACTTTC
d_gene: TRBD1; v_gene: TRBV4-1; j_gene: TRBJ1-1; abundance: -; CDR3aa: CASRRTGGLNTEAFF; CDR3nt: TGCGCCAGCAGGCGGACAGGGGGTTTGAACACTGAAGCTTTCTTT
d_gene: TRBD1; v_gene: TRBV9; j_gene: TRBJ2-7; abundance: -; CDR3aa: CASSAQGHGDVQYF; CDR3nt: TGTGCCAGCAGCGCACAGGGGCATGGGGACGTGCAGTACTTC
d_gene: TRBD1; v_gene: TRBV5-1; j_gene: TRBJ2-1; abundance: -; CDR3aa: CASSLGGTGADEQFF; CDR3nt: TGCGCCAGCAGCTTGGGAGGGACAGGAGCAGATGAGCAGTTCTTC
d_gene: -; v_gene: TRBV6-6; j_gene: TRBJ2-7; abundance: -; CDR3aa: CASSRAGKDEQYF; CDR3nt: TGTGCCAGCAGTCGGGCAGGGAAGGACGAGCAGTACTTC
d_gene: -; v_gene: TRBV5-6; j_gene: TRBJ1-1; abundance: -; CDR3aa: CASSFRAGRNTEAFF; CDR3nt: TGTGCCAGCAGCTTTAGGGCAGGGAGGAACACTGAAGCTTTCTTT
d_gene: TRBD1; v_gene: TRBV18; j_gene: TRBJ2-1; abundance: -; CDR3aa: CASSPGYGQGGNEQFF; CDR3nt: TGTGCCAGCTCACCAGGGTACGGACAGGGCGGAAATGAGCAGTTCTTC
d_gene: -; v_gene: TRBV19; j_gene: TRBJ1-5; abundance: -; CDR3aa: CASSIPAGGAQHF; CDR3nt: TGTGCCAGTAGTATACCAGCTGGGGGGGCCCAGCATTTT
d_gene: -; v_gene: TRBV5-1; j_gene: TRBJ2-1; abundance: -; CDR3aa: CASSFGDRPEQFF; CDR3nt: TGCGCCAGCAGCTTCGGCGACAGGCCTGAGCAGTTCTTC
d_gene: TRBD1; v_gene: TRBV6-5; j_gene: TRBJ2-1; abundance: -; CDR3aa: CASSYRQGYNEQFF; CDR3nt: TGTGCCAGCAGTTACCGACAGGGATACAATGAGCAGTTCTTC
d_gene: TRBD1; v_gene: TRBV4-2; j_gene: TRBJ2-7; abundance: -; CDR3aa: CASSRQGSWSYEQYF; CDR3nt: TGTGCCAGCAGCCGACAGGGGAGTTGGTCCTACGAGCAGTACTTC
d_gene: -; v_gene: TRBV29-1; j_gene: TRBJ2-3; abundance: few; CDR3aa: CSVEWGRAGAVDTQYF; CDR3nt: TGCAGCGTTGAATGGGGAAGGGCAGGGGCGGTGGATACGCAGTATTTT
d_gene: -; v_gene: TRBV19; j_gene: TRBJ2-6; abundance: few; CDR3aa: CASRDLMRANVLTF; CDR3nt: TGTGCCAGTAGGGATCTTATGCGGGCCAACGTCCTGACTTTC
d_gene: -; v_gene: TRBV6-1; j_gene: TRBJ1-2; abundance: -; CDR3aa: CASRETGKANYGYTF; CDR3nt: TGTGCCAGCAGGGAAACAGGGAAAGCTAACTATGGCTACACCTTC
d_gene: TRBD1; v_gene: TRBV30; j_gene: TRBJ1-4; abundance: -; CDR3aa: CAWSPPGQGATNEKLFF; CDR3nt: TGTGCCTGGAGTCCTCCGGGACAGGGCGCAACTAATGAAAAACTGTTTTTT